A selection of T cell receptor beta chains follows, all from one sample in a study of T cells in localized non-small cell lung cancer. Measured with immunoSEQ multiplex PCR; TCRdb has only the in-frame clones, and not every one. The sample carries around 2,500 clones, 20% to 25% recorded once. Material: lung tumor tissue, obtained before any cancer treatment. These receptors were taken from a man between 40 and 69 years old with stage I lung adenocarcinoma. Both conserved end residues are part of each CDR3. D genes are given only for firm matches. Not every row has a clone size; where given, it reads once, few, many or a size class.

TRBJ1-4,TRBV6-8,-,-,CASSYAGGAGRGEKLFF,TGTGCCAGCAGTTACGCCGGGGGCGCCGGCAGAGGTGAAAAACTGTTTTTT
TRBJ1-1,TRBV6-8,TRBD1,medium-sized,CASSGLTGLNTEAFF,TGTGCCAGCAGCGGGTTGACAGGGCTGAACACTGAAGCTTTCTTT
TRBJ1-1,TRBV15,-,-,CATSRDLTAVPEAFF,TGTGCCACCAGCAGAGATCTAACAGCCGTACCTGAAGCTTTCTTT
TRBJ2-2,TRBV25-1,-,-,CASSESPYGRIGSGELFF,TGTGCCAGCAGTGAATCCCCCTACGGCAGGATTGGGTCCGGGGAGCTGTTTTTT
TRBJ2-2,TRBV18,TRBD1,few,CASSPHPGGNTGELFF,TGTGCCAGCTCACCACATCCAGGGGGAAACACCGGGGAGCTGTTTTTT
TRBJ1-3,TRBV11-3,TRBD1,medium-sized,CASSPGQDSSGNTIYF,TGTGCCAGCAGCCCTGGACAGGACTCCTCTGGAAACACCATATATTTT
TRBJ2-1,TRBV9,-,few,CASSLSGNNEQFF,TGTGCCAGCAGCTTAAGCGGCAACAATGAGCAGTTCTTC
TRBJ1-4,TRBV6-8,-,few,CASSAQVHWGEKLFF,TGTGCCAGCAGTGCACAAGTCCACTGGGGTGAAAAACTGTTTTTT
TRBJ1-1,TRBV28,TRBD1,-,CASSLQGAQGAFF,TGTGCCAGCAGTTTACAGGGGGCGCAGGGAGCTTTCTTT
TRBJ1-1,TRBV7-2,-,-,CASSRYRDTEAFF,TGTGCCAGCAGCCGCTACAGGGATACTGAAGCTTTCTTT
TRBJ2-5,TRBV7-5,-,-,CASSPRGGLAGVKEETQYF,TGTGCCAGCAGCCCCAGGGGGGGACTAGCGGGAGTGAAGGAAGAGACCCAGTACTTC
TRBJ1-5,TRBV6-8,-,medium-sized,CASSSRVPNDQPQHF,TGTGCCAGCAGTTCCAGGGTCCCCAACGATCAGCCCCAGCATTTT
TRBJ1-2,TRBV23-1,TRBD1,few,CASSPLPSGTGYGYTF,TGCGCCAGCAGTCCCCTTCCTTCCGGGACAGGCTATGGCTACACCTTC
TRBJ1-6,TRBV11-3,-,few,CASSSRNRDNSPLHF,TGTGCCAGCAGCTCTCGGAACAGGGATAATTCACCCCTCCACTTT
TRBJ1-2,TRBV29-1,-,-,CSVPQGYRRGGYGYTF,TGCAGCGTTCCCCAGGGCTACAGGAGGGGTGGCTATGGCTACACCTTC
TRBJ2-7,TRBV7-7,-,few,CASSASGDSYEQYF,TGTGCCAGCAGCGCGTCAGGCGACTCCTACGAGCAGTACTTC
TRBJ2-1,TRBV11-3,-,-,CASSSQRDGYNEQFF,TGTGCCAGCAGCTCACAGAGGGATGGGTACAATGAGCAGTTCTTC
TRBJ2-5,TRBV7-6,-,few,CASSLAGQNQETQYF,TGTGCCAGCAGCTTGGCCGGACAGAACCAAGAGACCCAGTACTTC
TRBJ1-5,TRBV11-3,-,large,CASSLWGESNQPQHF,TGTGCCAGCAGCTTGTGGGGGGAGAGCAATCAGCCCCAGCATTTT
TRBJ2-5,TRBV6-8,-,few,CAISGGNGGETQYF,TGTGCCATCAGTGGGGGAAACGGTGGAGAGACCCAGTACTTC
TRBJ2-2,TRBV11-3,-,medium-sized,CASSRDWNTGELFF,TGTGCCAGCAGCCGCGACTGGAACACCGGGGAGCTGTTTTTT
TRBJ1-4,TRBV9,-,few,CASSEQPEGEKLFF,TGTGCCAGCAGCGAGCAGCCCGAAGGAGAAAAACTGTTTTTT
TRBJ2-7,TRBV6-8,-,few,CASSFGQSLSYEQYF,TGTGCCAGCAGTTTCGGACAGTCCCTCTCCTACGAGCAGTACTTC
TRBJ2-5,TRBV5-1,-,-,CASSFVPDQETQYF,TGCGCCAGCAGTTTTGTCCCAGACCAAGAGACCCAGTACTTC
TRBJ2-1,TRBV11-3,TRBD1,few,CASSSSLWTGLRYNEQFF,TGTGCCAGCAGCTCCTCTTTGTGGACAGGGCTAAGGTACAATGAGCAGTTCTTC
TRBJ2-3,TRBV6-8,TRBD2,-,CASSLRGSGGDTQYF,TGTGCCAGCAGTCTACGGGGTTCGGGGGGAGATACGCAGTATTTT
TRBJ1-2,TRBV11-3,-,-,CASSQTSTENYGYTF,TGTGCCAGCAGCCAGACCTCGACAGAGAACTATGGCTACACCTTC
TRBJ1-2,TRBV11-3,-,-,CASSLTLQGLYGYTF,TGTGCCAGCAGCTTAACTCTACAGGGCCTCTATGGCTACACCTTC
TRBJ1-6,TRBV6-8,TRBD1,few,CASSPRTGTTILHF,TGTGCCAGCAGTCCAAGGACAGGGACAACCATTCTCCACTTT
TRBJ2-3,TRBV6-8,-,-,CASRLGAQDTQYF,TGTGCCAGCAGGCTGGGGGCCCAAGATACGCAGTATTTT
TRBJ1-3,TRBV7-1,-,-,CASSLQAGNTIYF,TGTGCTAGCAGCTTACAGGCGGGAAACACCATATATTTT
TRBJ2-2,TRBV11-3,TRBD1,medium-sized,CASSPTGDGGELFF,TGTGCCAGCAGCCCCACAGGGGACGGCGGGGAGCTGTTTTTT
TRBJ2-3,TRBV11-3,TRBD2,few,CASSQEPGGGPRSDTQYF,TGTGCCAGCAGCCAGGAGCCAGGCGGGGGACCTAGATCGGATACGCAGTATTTT